The entry below gives a single T cell receptor beta chain sequence along with its context. The target antigen is unknown. This entry comes from a study of Ad26.COV2.S vaccination and SARS-CoV-2 variants. On the study more broadly: Trial arm assignment for the donor was COV1001 Ad26.COV2.S. The study, taken as a whole, reports: The TCR breadth and depth analyses may have produced an underestimate of total T cell responses. Substantial post-vaccination breadth of spike-specific CD8+ and CD4+ T cell responses was reported.

Data came from immunoSEQ multiplex PCR; TCRdb stores just in-frame clones and leaves some out. The table records approximately 500,000 clones, around 88% of them present only once. Indicated treatment: around 19 received Ad26.COV2.S at low or high dose, single or two shots; roughly five received placebo; per-sample allocation not given. The investigators took samples on day 63 after the first vaccine or placebo injection. The input for sequencing was peripheral blood, taken in a trial of Ad26.COV2.S vaccine versus placebo. This receptor was taken from a person between 18 and 60 years old who received the Ad26.COV2.S COVID-19 vaccine or a placebo.

In DNA form, the CDR3 reads TGTGCCAGTAGTACGATAAGGAGGGGCTACACCTTC. The encoded protein is CASSTIRRGYTF. The V gene is TRBV19, the J gene TRBJ1-2, with D unclear. Trimming pared 4 bases from V and 8 bases from J, leaving 11 bases between. The CDR3 spans 12 residues. CDR1 is LNHDA, CDR2 SQIVND, per germline (reference sequence).